The next 9 T cell receptor beta chains were all read from a single sample in a study of lymphopenia after photon versus proton radiotherapy. Some clones are missing from TCRdb's copy, which holds only in-frame ones; the method was immunoSEQ multiplex PCR. The table shows some 29,000 clones, with roughly four fifths occurring only once. The source was peripheral blood, collected from a patient treated with photon-based radiotherapy. The receptors stem from a man in his forties or fifties with gastric cancer.

V and J are TRBV6-1 and TRBJ2-3; TRBD1 matches at 8 bases. With 3 bases clipped from V and 4 bases from J, the junction kept 6 bases outside the gene matches. CDR1 is MNHNS, CDR2 SASEGT, per germline. The CDR3 loop spans 15 amino acids. The DNA of the CDR3 is TGTGCCAGCAGTGACCAGGGGGCAATGGCAGATACGCAGTATTTT. Translated, it gives CASSDQGAMADTQYF.

The J gene is TRBJ2-7, the V gene TRBV27; 8 bases are a match to TRBD2. The CDR3 runs 15 residues. The germline CDR1 and CDR2 sequences are MNHEY and SMNVEV (reference sequence). The J segment lost 3 bases and the V segment lost 2 bases, leaving 6 bases of the junction unmatched. CDR3 in DNA: TGTGCCAGCAGTTTAAGAGCGGGGGTTATCTACGAGCAGTACGTC. Encoded protein: CASSLRAGVIYEQYV.

The J gene is TRBJ1-1, the V gene TRBV5-5, with 7 bases matching TRBD1. Germline V gene sequence: CDR1 SGHKS, CDR2 YYEKEE (reference sequence). This CDR3 has 14 amino acids. Trimming cost V 0 bases and J 10 bases; bases outside gene matches: 9. The chain's CDR3 is CASSLGVRQGVAFF. The CDR3 nucleotides are TGTGCCAGCAGCTTGGGGGTAAGACAGGGTGTAGCTTTCTTT.

The chain combines TRBV11-1 with TRBJ2-7, with TRBD1 matching over 10 bases. J gave up 6 bases and V 4 bases, and 6 bases lay outside the gene matches. Germline V gene sequence: CDR1 SGHAT, CDR2 FQDESV (reference sequence). The CDR3 has 14 amino acids. The CDR3 coding sequence is TGTGCCAGCAGCTACCGGGACAGGGGATCCGAGCAGTACGTC. Translation: CASSYRDRGSEQYV.

The chain has TRBV19 and TRBJ2-1; 8 bases line up with TRBD1. This CDR3 has 13 amino acids. In germline, CDR1 is LNHDA, CDR2 SQIVND (reference sequence). V was clipped by 2 bases and J by 8 bases; unmatched bases: 2. The CDR3 loop is CASSISGGDEQFF. CDR3 coding DNA: TGTGCCAGTAGTATATCAGGGGGCGATGAGCAGTTCTTC.

V gene TRBV7-8 combines with J gene TRBJ2-7, with D perhaps assigned TRBD1 or TRBD2 (5 bases each). V gave up 1 base and J gave up 3 bases, with 13 bases separating them. The CDR3 length is 15 residues. CDR1 SGHVS and CDR2 FQNEAQ come from the germline V gene. The CDR3, as DNA: TGTGCCAGCAGCTTAGTGGGGGACGGCAACTACGAGCAGTACTTC. As protein: CASSLVGDGNYEQYF. Full variable domain (remainder filled in from reference TRBV7-8 and TRBJ2-7): GAGVSQSPRYKVAKRGQDVALRCDPISGHVSLFWYQQALGQGPEFLTYFQNEAQLDKSGLPSDRFFAERPEGSVSTLKIQRTQQEDSAVYLCASSLVGDGNYEQYFGPGTRLTVT.

The count of this clone is one. The rearrangement links TRBV10-3 to TRBJ1-1; 7 bases fit TRBD1. Germline V lookup: CDR1 ENHRY, CDR2 SYGVKD. This CDR3 spans 15 amino acids. The ends lost 6 bases at V and 5 bases at J; junction bases unmatched: 12. The CDR3 nucleotides read TGTGCCATCAGGGCGCGGACAGGCTCGGGGACTGAAGCTTTCTTT. Translated, it gives CAIRARTGSGTEAFF.

The rearrangement joins TRBV6-1 to TRBJ2-5, with 8 bases aligning to TRBD1. Losses at the gene ends were 8 bases for V and 0 bases for J; bases not matched to a gene: 2. From germline, CDR1 is MNHNS and CDR2 SASEGT. CDR3 size: 13 residues. Written as DNA, the CDR3 is TGTGCCAGCGAACAGGGGGACCAAGAGACCCAGTACTTC. Translating gives CASEQGDQETQYF.

The chain joins TRBV28 to TRBJ2-4, with D uncertain. Trimming took 2 bases from V and 0 from J, leaving 14 bases between them. This CDR3 region has 17 residues. CDR1 is MDHEN and CDR2 is SYDVKM in the germline V gene. The CDR3 nucleotides are TGTGCCAGCAGTTTAGATACGGCCAGCTTAGCCAAAAACATTCAGTACTTC. Translation gives CASSLDTASLAKNIQYF.